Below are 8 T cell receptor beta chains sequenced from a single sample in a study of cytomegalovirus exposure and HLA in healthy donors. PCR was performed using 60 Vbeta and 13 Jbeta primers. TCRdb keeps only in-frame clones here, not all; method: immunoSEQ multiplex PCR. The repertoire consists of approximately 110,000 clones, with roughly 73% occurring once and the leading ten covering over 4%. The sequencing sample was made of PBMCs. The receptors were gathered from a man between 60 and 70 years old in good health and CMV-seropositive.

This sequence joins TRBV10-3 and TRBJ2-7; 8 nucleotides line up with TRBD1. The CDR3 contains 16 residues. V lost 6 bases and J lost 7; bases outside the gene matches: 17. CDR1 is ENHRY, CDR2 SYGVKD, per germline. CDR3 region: CAIRASPGQANYEQYF. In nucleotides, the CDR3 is TGTGCCATCAGGGCTTCACCGGGACAGGCTAACTATGAGCAGTACTTC.

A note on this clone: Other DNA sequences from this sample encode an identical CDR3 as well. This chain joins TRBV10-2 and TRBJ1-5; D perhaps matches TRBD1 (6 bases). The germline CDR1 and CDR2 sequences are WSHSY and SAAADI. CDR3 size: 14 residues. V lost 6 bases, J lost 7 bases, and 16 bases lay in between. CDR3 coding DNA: TGCGCCAGCAGCGGACAGTTCTCGGGGCAGCCCCAGCATTTT. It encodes CASSGQFSGQPQHF.

The CDR3 region has the DNA TGCGCCAGCAGTAACGGGTGGGGCTACACCTTC. Translating it yields CASSNGWGYTF. The rearrangement links TRBV10-2 to TRBJ1-2, with unresolved D. The CDR3 contains 11 residues. Germline V gene sequence: CDR1 WSHSY, CDR2 SAAADI. The V and J ends lost 5 bases and 8 bases respectively, with 9 bases between them.

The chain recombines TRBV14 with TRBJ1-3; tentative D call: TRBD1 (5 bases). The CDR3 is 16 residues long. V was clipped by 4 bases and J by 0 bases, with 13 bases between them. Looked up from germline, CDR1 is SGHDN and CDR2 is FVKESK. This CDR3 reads CASSPLGRYSGNTIYF. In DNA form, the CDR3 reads TGTGCCAGCAGCCCCCTGGGGCGTTACTCTGGAAACACCATATATTTT.

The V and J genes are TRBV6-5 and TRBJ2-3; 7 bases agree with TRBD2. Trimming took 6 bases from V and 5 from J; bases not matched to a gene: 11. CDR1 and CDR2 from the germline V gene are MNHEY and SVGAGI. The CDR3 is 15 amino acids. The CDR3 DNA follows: TGTGCCAGCAGCCGCGAAGCGGGGTTGGTAGATACGCAGTATTTT. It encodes CASSREAGLVDTQYF.

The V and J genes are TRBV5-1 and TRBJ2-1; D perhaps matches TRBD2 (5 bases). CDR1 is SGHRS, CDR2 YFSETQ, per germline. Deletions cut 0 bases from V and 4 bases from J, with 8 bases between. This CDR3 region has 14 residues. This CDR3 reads CASSLGEGYNEQFF. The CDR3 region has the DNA TGCGCCAGCAGCTTGGGTGAGGGATACAATGAGCAGTTCTTC.

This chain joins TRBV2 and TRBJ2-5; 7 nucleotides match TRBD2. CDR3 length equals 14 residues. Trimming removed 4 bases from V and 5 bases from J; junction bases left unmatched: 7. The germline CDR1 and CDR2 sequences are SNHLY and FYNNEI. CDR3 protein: CASSGTSFRETQYF. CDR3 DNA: TGTGCCAGCAGTGGGACTAGTTTCAGGGAGACCCAGTACTTC.

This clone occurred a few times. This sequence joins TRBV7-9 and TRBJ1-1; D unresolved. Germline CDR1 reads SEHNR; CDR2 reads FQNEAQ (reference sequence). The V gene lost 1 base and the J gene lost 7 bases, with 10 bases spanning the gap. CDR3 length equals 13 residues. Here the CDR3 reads CASSLESNGEAFF. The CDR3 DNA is TGTGCCAGCAGCTTAGAGTCCAACGGTGAAGCTTTCTTT. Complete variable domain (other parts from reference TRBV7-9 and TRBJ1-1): DTGVSQNPRHKITKRGQNVTFRCDPISEHNRLYWYRQTLGQGPEFLTYFQNEAQLEKSRLLSDRFSAERPKGSFSTLEIQRTEQGDSAMYLCASSLESNGEAFFGQGTRLTVV.